These 12 T cell receptor beta chains came from one sample sequenced in a study of T cells after yellow fever vaccination. TCRdb reprocessed the 5' RACE reads with MiXCR, giving one entry per CDR3 protein. Of hundreds of thousands of distinct CDR3 sequences listed, 21% were seen once; the top ten hold around 17%. The sample was PBMCs, taken 21 days after the first yellow fever vaccination. All receptors derive from a man between 18 and 29 years old who received the YFV17D yellow fever vaccine.

The gene calls are TRBV11-2 and TRBJ2-3, with D possibly matching TRBD2 (6 bases). The V end lost 5 bases, the J end lost 6 bases, and 27 bases lay between the germline ends. Germline CDR1 SGHAT, CDR2 FQNNGV. This CDR3 has 18 residues. The CDR3 sequence: CASSQGGIGQGPPDTQYF. Written as DNA, the CDR3 is TGTGCCAGCAGCCAGGGAGGCATCGGACAAGGACCTCCGGATACGCAGTATTTT.

The V call is TRBV9, the J call TRBJ2-3; D ambiguous. CDR1 and CDR2 (germline): SGDLS, YYNGEE. This CDR3 is 12 amino acids long. With 0 bases removed from V and 4 bases from J, the gap between germline ends came to 3 bases. Here the CDR3 DNA reads TGTGCCAGCAGCGTAGGGGCAGATACGCAGTATTTT. It specifies CASSVGADTQYF.

This clonotype showed up just a few times. The chain recombines TRBV6-1 with TRBJ1-6; D is ambiguous. The germline V gene encodes CDR1 MNHNS and CDR2 SASEGT. The CDR3 runs 14 residues. Trimming pared 11 bases from V and 7 bases from J, leaving 18 bases between. The CDR3 protein is CAVSRGRSNSPLHF. The CDR3 DNA reads as TGTGCCGTGTCTAGAGGTCGTTCCAATTCACCCCTCCACTTT.

This clonotype was observed at least ten times. The chain uses TRBV18 and TRBJ2-7; 7 bases match TRBD2. Trimming at V came to 3 bases and at J to 0 bases, leaving 5 bases not matched to a gene. CDR1 and CDR2 from the germline V gene are KGHSH and LQKENI. The CDR3 is 15 residues long. The DNA for the CDR3 is TGTGCCAGCTCACCCGCCGGGACTACCTCCTACGAGCAGTACTTC. It specifies CASSPAGTTSYEQYF.

J is TRBJ1-2 and V is TRBV4-1; 11 bases map to TRBD1. CDR1 and CDR2 (germline): MGHRA, YSYEKL. The CDR3 loop spans 16 amino acids. V shed 4 bases and J 5 bases; nucleotides not matched to a gene: 9. CDR3 nucleotide sequence: TGCGCCAGCAGCCCGTCCGGACAGGGGGCTGGGTATGGCTACACCTTC. Translated, it gives CASSPSGQGAGYGYTF.

The rearrangement joins TRBV6-1 to TRBJ2-7; 7 bases align to TRBD1. Germline trimming cut 6 bases from V and 3 bases from J; bases unmatched to any gene: 5. The CDR3 consists of 13 residues. Germline V gene lookup returns CDR1 MNHNS and CDR2 SASEGT. The CDR3, as DNA: TGTGCCAGCAGGCGAGACAGGGTCTACGAGCAGTACTTC. This codes for CASRRDRVYEQYF.

This clonotype was counted only a few times. The J gene is TRBJ2-7, the V gene TRBV20-1, with D perhaps matching TRBD1 or TRBD2 (5 bases each). Trimming removed 5 bases at V and 9 bases at J, with 17 bases between. This CDR3 region has 12 residues. Germline CDR1 DFQATT, CDR2 SNEGSKA (reference sequence). The CDR3 reads CSASTGTSMQYF. Here the CDR3 DNA reads TGCAGTGCTTCCACCGGGACCTCTATGCAGTACTTC.

The rearrangement links TRBV20-1 to TRBJ2-5; D remains unclear. Per germline, CDR1 DFQATT and CDR2 SNEGSKA (reference sequence). This CDR3 is 13 amino acids long. V lost 3 bases and J 4 bases, leaving 12 bases between the germline ends. The CDR3 coding sequence is TGCAGTGCTAGGATCCCAACCCCAGAGACCCAGTACTTC. Translating it yields CSARIPTPETQYF.

The chain recombines TRBV29-1 with TRBJ2-7, with 11 bases that match TRBD1. The CDR3 totals 13 residues. Germline CDR1 is SQVTM and CDR2 is ANQGSEA. Losses at the gene ends were 3 bases for V and 6 bases for J; bases not matched to a gene: 4. The CDR3: CSVERTGGGEQYF. The CDR3 coding sequence is TGCAGCGTTGAGCGGACAGGGGGCGGCGAGCAGTACTTC.

The rearrangement joins TRBV10-1 to TRBJ2-1; perhaps TRBD2 as D (5 bases). V gave up 3 bases and J gave up 6 bases, with 15 bases separating them. Germline V gene lookup returns CDR1 WNHNN and CDR2 SYGVQD (reference sequence). This CDR3 spans 15 amino acids. The CDR3 DNA reads TGCGCCAGCAGTGATGGGAGCGGAGCCCCCAATGAGCAGTTCTTC. Its translation: CASSDGSGAPNEQFF.

The chain employs TRBV10-3 and TRBJ2-2; maybe TRBD2 (5 bases). The CDR3 has 14 amino acids. V dropped 8 bases and J dropped 1 base, with 11 bases sitting between them. Germline V lookup: CDR1 ENHRY, CDR2 SYGVKD. For the CDR3, the DNA is TGTGCCATCCGCGTCGAGGGGAACACCGGGGAGCTGTTTTTT. Amino acids: CAIRVEGNTGELFF.

This clonotype was detected only a few times. The chain uses TRBV5-1 and TRBJ1-4; D remains unclear. Germline V gene sequence: CDR1 SGHRS, CDR2 YFSETQ. The CDR3 has 14 amino acids. Trimming took off 4 bases at V and 2 bases at J, with 9 bases between the two ends. The CDR3 is CASSIGNTNEKLFF. The CDR3 DNA reads TGCGCCAGCAGCATTGGAAATACTAATGAAAAACTGTTTTTT.